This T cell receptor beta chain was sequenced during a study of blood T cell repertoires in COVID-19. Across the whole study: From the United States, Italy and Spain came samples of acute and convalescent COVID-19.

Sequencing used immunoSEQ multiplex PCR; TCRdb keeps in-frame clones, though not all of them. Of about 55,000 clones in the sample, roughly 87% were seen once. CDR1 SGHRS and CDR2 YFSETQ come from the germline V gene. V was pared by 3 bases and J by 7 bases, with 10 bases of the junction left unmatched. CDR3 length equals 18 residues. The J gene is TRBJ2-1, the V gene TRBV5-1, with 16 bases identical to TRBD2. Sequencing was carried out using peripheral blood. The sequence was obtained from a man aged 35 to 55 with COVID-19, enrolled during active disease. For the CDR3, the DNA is TGCGCCAGCAGCTCGGGACTAGCGGGAGGGAGAGAAGGAAATGAGCAGTTCTTC. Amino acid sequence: CASSSGLAGGREGNEQFF.